This T cell receptor (beta chain) is drawn from a study of regulatory T cells in long-lasting Graves disease. Overall study: It was over 5 years of antithyroid drugs, with positive TSH receptor antibodies, that meant persistent Graves' disease.

On this clonotype itself: Antigen unknown.

Trimming stripped 5 bases from V and 1 base from J, with 11 bases between. CDR1 and CDR2 (germline): MNHEY, SMNVEV (reference sequence). This CDR3 region has 15 residues. The study's findings and limits: With a small sample size, accuracy may have been reduced. Gene preferences differed: TRBV28, TRBJ1-2, TRBJ2-5 in persistent cases.

Time point described: persistent/refractory GD, antithyroid drugs over 5 years with positive TRAb. Following extraction of RNA from PBMCs, that RNA was used to make the TCR library. Arm-PCR of CDR3 regions with iRepertoire HTBI primers generated TCR beta libraries. Each CDR3 protein gets one entry after TCRdb re-called the multiplex PCR reads with MiXCR. This sample carries roughly 700,000 distinct CDR3 sequences, about 30% of them seen once, and the ten largest clones take 40% to 55%. The gene calls are TRBV27 and TRBJ2-2; D is unresolved. The source is a female donor with Graves disease. Sequences were derived from peripheral blood mononuclear cells (PBMCs), sampled when the disease was refractory, from a patient treated with antithyroid drugs. This chain's CDR3 is CASSHQVLNTGELFF. Written as DNA, the CDR3 is TGTGCCAGCAGTCATCAGGTGCTGAACACCGGGGAGCTGTTTTTT.